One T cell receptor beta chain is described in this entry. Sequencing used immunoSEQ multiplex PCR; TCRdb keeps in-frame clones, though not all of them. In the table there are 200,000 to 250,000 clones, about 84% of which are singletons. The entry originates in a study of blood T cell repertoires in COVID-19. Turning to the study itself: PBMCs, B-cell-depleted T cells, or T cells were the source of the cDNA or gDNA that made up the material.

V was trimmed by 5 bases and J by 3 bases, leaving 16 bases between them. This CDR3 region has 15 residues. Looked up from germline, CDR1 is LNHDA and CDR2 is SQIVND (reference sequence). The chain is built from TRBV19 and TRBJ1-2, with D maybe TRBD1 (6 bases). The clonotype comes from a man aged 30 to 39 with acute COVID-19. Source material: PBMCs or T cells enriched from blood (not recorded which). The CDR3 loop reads CASSVNREGDYGYTF. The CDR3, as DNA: TGTGCCAGTAGTGTCAACAGGGAGGGCGACTATGGCTACACCTTC. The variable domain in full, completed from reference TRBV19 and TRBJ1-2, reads DGGITQSPKYLFRKEGQNVTLSCEQNLNHDAMYWYRQDPGQGLRLIYYSQIVNDFQKGDIAEGYSVSREKKESFPLTVTSAQKNPTAFYLCASSVNREGDYGYTFGSGTRLTVV.